This T cell receptor (beta chain) is from a study of blood T cell repertoires in COVID-19. Study at large: Italy, Spain and the United States were the sources of the convalescent and acute COVID-19 samples. T cells, B-cell-depleted T cells, or PBMCs provided the cDNA or gDNA that served as material.

This clone was detected a few times. As processed by the authors: Amplification from reference gene primers served as the basis for estimated nucleated cell counts. Profiled with immunoSEQ multiplex PCR; TCRdb holds only in-frame clones, not every one. That table furnishes V, J and clone size, whereas the DNA furnished D and trimming. Found here are about 220,000 clones, roughly four fifths of them singletons; the top ten hold about 4.8%. Trimming removed 3 bases from V and 7 bases from J, with 7 bases in between. The CDR3 is made up of 12 amino acids. Germline loops: CDR1 MDHEN, CDR2 SYDVKM. The sample was peripheral blood. The receptor comes from a woman in her 70s with COVID-19, enrolled during active disease. V gene TRBV28 combines with J gene TRBJ1-5; D is uncertain. CDR3 in DNA: TGTGCCAGCAGTTTGGAGGGACAGCCCCAGCATTTT. Its protein is CASSLEGQPQHF.